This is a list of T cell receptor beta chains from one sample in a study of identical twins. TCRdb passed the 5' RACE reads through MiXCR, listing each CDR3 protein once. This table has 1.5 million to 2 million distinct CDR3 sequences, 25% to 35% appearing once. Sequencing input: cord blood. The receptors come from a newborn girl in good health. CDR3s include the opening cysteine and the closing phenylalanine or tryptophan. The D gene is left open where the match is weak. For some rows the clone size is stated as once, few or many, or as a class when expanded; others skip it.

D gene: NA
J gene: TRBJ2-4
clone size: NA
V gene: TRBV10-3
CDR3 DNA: TGTGCCATCAGTGAGGGGTCTGGTTCCGCCAAAAACATTCAGTACTTC
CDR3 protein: CAISEGSGSAKNIQYF

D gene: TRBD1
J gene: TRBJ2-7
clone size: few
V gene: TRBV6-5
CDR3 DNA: TGTGCCAGCAGTCACCCCGGGACAGGGACCCACGAGCAGTACTTC
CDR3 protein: CASSHPGTGTHEQYF

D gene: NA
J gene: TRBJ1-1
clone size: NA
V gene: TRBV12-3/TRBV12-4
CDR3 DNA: TGTGCCAGCAGTTTGAGGGGGTCGCGAGCTGAAGCTTTCTTT
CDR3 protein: CASSLRGSRAEAFF

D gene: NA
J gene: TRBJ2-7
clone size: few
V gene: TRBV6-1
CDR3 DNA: TGTGCCAGCAGTCCAGGGTACCCTGGATACGAGCAGTACTTC
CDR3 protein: CASSPGYPGYEQYF

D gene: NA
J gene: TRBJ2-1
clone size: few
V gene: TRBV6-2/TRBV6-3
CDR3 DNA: TGTGCCAGCAGTTACCCGGTACATGAGCAGTTCTTC
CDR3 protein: CASSYPVHEQFF

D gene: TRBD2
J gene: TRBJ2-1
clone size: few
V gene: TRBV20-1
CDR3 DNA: TGCAGTGCTAGGCCCCGTTATAGCGGGAGAATAGGGAATGAGCAGTTCTTC
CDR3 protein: CSARPRYSGRIGNEQFF

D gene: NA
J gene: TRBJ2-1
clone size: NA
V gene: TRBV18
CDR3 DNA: TGTGCCAGCTCAGCGATAATGAATGAGCAGTTCTTC
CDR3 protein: CASSAIMNEQFF

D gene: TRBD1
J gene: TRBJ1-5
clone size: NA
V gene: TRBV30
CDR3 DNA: TGTGCCTGGAGTGTCCCGGGACAGGGGATGGTGCCTCAGCCCCAGCATTTT
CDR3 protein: CAWSVPGQGMVPQPQHF

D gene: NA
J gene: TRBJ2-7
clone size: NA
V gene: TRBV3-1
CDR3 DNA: TGTGCTAGCAGCCAACACACCAGACCTTACGAGCAGTACTTC
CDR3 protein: CASSQHTRPYEQYF

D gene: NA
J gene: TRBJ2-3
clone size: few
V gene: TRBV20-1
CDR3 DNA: TGCAGTGTGACACAGGGTTCCACAGATACGCAGTATTTT
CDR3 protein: CSVTQGSTDTQYF

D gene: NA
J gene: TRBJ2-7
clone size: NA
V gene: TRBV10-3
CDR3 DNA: TGTGCCATCAGTGGAGGGATCGGGACATCCTACGAGCAGTACTTC
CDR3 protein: CAISGGIGTSYEQYF

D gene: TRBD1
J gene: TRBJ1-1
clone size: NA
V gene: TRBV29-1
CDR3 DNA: TGCAGCGCCGGGGGGGACAGGGGGACTGAAGCTTTCTTT
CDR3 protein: CSAGGDRGTEAFF

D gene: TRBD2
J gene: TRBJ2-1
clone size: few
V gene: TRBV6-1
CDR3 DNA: TGTGCCAGCAGTGAAGTGGAAGGGACTAGCGGCCGTATCTCCTACAATGAGCAGTTCTTC
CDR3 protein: CASSEVEGTSGRISYNEQFF

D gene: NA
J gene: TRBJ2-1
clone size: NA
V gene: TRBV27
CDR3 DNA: TGTGCCAGCAACGGAGTAAGAGGCAATGAGCAGTTCTTC
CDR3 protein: CASNGVRGNEQFF

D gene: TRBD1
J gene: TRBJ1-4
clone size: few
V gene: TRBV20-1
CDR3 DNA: TGCAGTGGGACAGGGACGAATGAAAAACTGTTTTTT
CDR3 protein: CSGTGTNEKLFF

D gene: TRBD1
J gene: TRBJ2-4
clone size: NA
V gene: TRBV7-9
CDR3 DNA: TGTGCCAGCAGCTATTCACAGGGGTGGTCGGCCAAAAACATTCAGTACTTC
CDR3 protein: CASSYSQGWSAKNIQYF

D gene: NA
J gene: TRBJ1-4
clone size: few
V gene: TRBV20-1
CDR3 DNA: TGCAGTGCTAGAGATCGATTGACCCCACTCCACCCAGATGAAAAACTGTTTTTT
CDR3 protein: CSARDRLTPLHPDEKLFF

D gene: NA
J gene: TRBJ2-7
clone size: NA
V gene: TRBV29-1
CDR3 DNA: TGCAGCGTGGTGGGGGCCCTTGGGGACGAGCAGTACTTC
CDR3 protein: CSVVGALGDEQYF

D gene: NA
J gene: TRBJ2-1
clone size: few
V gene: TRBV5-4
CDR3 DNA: TGTGCCAGCAGCTTGGTGGGGGCGCGCTACAATGAGCAGTTCTTC
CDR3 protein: CASSLVGARYNEQFF

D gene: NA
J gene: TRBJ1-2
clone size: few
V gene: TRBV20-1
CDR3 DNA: TGCAGTGCTAGAGATGTCGGGGGCGATGGCTACACCTTC
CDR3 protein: CSARDVGGDGYTF

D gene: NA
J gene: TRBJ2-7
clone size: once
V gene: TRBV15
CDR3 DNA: TGTGCCGCCAGCAGAGCCTCGACAGAGTTTAGCACCTACGAGCAGTACTTC
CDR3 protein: CAASRASTEFSTYEQYF

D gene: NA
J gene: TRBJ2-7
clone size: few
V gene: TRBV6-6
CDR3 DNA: TGTGCCAGCAGTTCACGGAATCCTGGCTACGAGCAGTACTTC
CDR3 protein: CASSSRNPGYEQYF

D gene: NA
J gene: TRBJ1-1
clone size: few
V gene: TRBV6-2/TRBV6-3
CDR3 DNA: TGTGCCAGCAGGCTAGGGTCTTCTGAAGCTTTCTTT
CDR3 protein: CASRLGSSEAFF

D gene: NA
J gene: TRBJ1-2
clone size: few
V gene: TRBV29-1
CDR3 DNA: TGCAGCGTTGAAGAAGACAGCCTCTATGGCTACACCTTC
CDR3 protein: CSVEEDSLYGYTF

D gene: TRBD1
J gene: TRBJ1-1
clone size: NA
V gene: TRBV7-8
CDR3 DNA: TGTGCCAGCAGCTTTTCTGTTCTATTGGGACAGGCTTTTCCGTGTGAAGCTTTCTTT
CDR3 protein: CASSFSVLLGQAFPCEAFF

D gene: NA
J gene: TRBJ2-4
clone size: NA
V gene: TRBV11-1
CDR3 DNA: TGTGCCAGCAGCTTGTCAGGAAGGAACATTCAGTACTTC
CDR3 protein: CASSLSGRNIQYF

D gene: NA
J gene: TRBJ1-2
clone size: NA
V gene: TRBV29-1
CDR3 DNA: TGCAGCGTTGGGGCAGACCCCTATGGCTACACCTTC
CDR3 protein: CSVGADPYGYTF

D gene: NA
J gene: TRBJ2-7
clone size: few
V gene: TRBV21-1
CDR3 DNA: TGTGCCAGCAGCAAAGGCAGGAGACAGGGGGCCAGTGACGAGCAGTACTTC
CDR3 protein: CASSKGRRQGASDEQYF

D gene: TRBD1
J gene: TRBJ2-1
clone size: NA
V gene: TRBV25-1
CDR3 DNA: TGTGCCAGCGATGGTCATCCCGGAACAGGGGTCAATGAGCAGTTCTTC
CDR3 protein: CASDGHPGTGVNEQFF

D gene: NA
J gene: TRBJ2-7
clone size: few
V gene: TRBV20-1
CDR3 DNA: TGCAGTGCTAGAGCCCCGCCCTACGAGCAGTACTTC
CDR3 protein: CSARAPPYEQYF

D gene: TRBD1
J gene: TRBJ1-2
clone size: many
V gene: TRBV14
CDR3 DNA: TGTGCCAGCAGTCCGCGGACAGGTGATGGCTACACCTTC
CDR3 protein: CASSPRTGDGYTF

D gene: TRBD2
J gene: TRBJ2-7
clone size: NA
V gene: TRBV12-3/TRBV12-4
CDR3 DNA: TGTGCCAGCAGTGCCCTCCTGGCGGGAGCTACCTACGAGCAGTACTTC
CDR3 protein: CASSALLAGATYEQYF

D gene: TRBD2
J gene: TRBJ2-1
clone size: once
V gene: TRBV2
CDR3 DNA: TGTGCCAGAAGCGGGGGCCCCTACAATGAGCAGTTCTTC
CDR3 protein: CARSGGPYNEQFF

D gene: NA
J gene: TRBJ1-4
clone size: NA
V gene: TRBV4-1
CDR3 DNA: TGCGCCAGCAGCCGGACGTCTAATGAAAAACTGTTTTTT
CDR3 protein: CASSRTSNEKLFF

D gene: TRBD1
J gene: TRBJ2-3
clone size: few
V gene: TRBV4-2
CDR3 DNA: TGTGCCAGCAGCGAACTAGGGGGCAGGGGCACAGATACGCAGTATTTT
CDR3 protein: CASSELGGRGTDTQYF

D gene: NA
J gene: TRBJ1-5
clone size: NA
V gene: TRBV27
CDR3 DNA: TGTGCCAGCAGCCCGGGACGGCTAACAGGTCAGCCCCAGCATTTT
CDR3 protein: CASSPGRLTGQPQHF

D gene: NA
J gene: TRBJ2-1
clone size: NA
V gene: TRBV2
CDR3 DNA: TGTGCCAGCAGTGGGTCCGGCGGGGAGCAGTTCTTC
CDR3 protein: CASSGSGGEQFF

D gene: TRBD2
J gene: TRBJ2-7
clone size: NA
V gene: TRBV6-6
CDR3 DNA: TGTGCCAGCAGTTACCACCTATCCGGGCCGGGGAGGGACGAGCAGTACTTC
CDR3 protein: CASSYHLSGPGRDEQYF

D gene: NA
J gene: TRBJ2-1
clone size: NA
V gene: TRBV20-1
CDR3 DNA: TGCAGTGCTCGGGACACCAATGAGCAGTTCTTC
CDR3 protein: CSARDTNEQFF

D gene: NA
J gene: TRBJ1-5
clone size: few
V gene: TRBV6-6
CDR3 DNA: TGTGCCAGCAGTTACGACAACAATCAGCCCCAGCATTTT
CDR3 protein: CASSYDNNQPQHF

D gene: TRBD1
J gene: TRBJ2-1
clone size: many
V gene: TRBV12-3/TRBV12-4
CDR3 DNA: TGTGCCAGCAGTTCCCGGGACAGGGGCTACAATGAGCAGTTCTTC
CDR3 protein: CASSSRDRGYNEQFF

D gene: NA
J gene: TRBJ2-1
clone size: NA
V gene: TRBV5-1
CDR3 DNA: TGCGCCAGCAGCTCCAGGGTTTTCGAGCAGTTCTTC
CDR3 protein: CASSSRVFEQFF

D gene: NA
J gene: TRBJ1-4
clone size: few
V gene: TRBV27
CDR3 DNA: TGTGCCAGCAGAAAAACAGGGCGCGAAGAAAAACTGTTTTTT
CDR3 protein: CASRKTGREEKLFF

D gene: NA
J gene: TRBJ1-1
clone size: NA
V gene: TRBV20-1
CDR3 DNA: TGCAGTGCCCTAAAAAGGGTGGGGAACACTGAAGCTTTCTTT
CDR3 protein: CSALKRVGNTEAFF

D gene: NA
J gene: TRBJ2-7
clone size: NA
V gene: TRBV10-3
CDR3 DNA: TGTGCCATCAGTGAGTCGATTTCGACTAGAGCCGGCGGCGAGCAGTACTTC
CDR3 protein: CAISESISTRAGGEQYF

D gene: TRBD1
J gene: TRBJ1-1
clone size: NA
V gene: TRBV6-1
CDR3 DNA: TGTGCCAGCGGGGATTCAAACAGGGGGCACATTAGGAACACTGAAGCTTTCTTT
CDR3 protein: CASGDSNRGHIRNTEAFF

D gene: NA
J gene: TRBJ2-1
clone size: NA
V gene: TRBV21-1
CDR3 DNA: TGTGCCAGCAGCAAAGCTGGAGCGGGAGGATCCTACAATGAGCAGTTCTTC
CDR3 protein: CASSKAGAGGSYNEQFF

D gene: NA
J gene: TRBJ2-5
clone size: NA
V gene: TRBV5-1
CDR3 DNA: TGCGCCAGCAGCTTGGCCGTTCTGCCTCAAGAGACCCAGTACTTC
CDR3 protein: CASSLAVLPQETQYF

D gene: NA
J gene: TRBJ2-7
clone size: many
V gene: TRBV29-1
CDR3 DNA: TGCAGCGTTGGGAGGGGGACAGTCTCCTACGAGCAGTACTTC
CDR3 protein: CSVGRGTVSYEQYF

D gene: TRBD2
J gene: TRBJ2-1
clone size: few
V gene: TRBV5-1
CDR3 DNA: TGCGCCAGCAGCTTGGGAAGTCTAGCGGGGACCTACAATGAGCAGTTCTTC
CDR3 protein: CASSLGSLAGTYNEQFF

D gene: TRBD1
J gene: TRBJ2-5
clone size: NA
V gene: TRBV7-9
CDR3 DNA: TGTGCCAGCAGCTTAGGAGTCTCGCCGACAGGGTTTCGAGAGACCCAGTACTTC
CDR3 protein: CASSLGVSPTGFRETQYF

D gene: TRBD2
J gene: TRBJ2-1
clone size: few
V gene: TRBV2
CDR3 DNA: TGTGCCAGCAGCGGCGCTAGCGGCAATGAGCAGTTCTTC
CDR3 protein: CASSGASGNEQFF

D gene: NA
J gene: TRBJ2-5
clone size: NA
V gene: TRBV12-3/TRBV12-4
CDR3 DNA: TGTGCCAGCAGTGGGATCGTGTGGGGCCTGAATGAGCAGTACTTC
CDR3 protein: CASSGIVWGLNEQYF

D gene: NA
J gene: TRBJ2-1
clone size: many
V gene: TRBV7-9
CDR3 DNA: TGTGCCAGCAGCTTAGCGACTACCTACAATGAGCAGTTCTTC
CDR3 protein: CASSLATTYNEQFF

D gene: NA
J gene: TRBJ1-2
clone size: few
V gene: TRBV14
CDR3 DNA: TGTGCCAGCAGCCATAGGAGCCCGTCCTATGGCTACACCTTC
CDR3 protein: CASSHRSPSYGYTF

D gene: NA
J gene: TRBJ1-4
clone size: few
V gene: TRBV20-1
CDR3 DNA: TGCAGTGCAGGGTATAATGAAAAACTGTTTTTT
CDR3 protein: CSAGYNEKLFF

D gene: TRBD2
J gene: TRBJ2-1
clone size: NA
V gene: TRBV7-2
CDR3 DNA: TGTGCCAGCAGCTTAGGTCCCCTAGCGGGGGCCTACAATGAGCAGTTCTTC
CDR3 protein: CASSLGPLAGAYNEQFF

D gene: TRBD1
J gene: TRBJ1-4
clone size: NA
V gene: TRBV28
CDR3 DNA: TGTGCCAGCAGTTTATCCGGGACAGGGATTAATGAAAAACTGTTTTTT
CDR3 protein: CASSLSGTGINEKLFF

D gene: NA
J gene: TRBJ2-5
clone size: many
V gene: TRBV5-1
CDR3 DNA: TGTGCCAGCAGCTTAGGGTCGGGCGAAGAGACCCAGTACTTC
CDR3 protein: CASSLGSGEETQYF

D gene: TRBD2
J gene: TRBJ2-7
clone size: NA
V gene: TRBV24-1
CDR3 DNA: TGTGCCACCAGTGATCAGACTAGCGGGAGCTACGAGCAGTACTTC
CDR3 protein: CATSDQTSGSYEQYF